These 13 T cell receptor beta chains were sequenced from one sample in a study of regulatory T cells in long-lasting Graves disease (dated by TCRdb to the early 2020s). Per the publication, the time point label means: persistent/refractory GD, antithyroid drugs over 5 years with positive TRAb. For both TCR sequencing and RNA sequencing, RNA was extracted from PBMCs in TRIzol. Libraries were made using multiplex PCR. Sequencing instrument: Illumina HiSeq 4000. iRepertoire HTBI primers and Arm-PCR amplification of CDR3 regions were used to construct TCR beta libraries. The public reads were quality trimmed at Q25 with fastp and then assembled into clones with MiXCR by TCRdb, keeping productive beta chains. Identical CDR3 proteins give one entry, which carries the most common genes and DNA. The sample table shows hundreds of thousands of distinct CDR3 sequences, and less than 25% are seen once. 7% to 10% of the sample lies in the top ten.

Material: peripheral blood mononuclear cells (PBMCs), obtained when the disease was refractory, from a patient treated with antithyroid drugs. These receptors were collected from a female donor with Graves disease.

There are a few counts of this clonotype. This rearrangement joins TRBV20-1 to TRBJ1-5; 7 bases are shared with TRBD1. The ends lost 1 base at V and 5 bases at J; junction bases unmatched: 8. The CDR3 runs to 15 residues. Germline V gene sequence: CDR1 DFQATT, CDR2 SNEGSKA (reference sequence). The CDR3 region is CSARVPGGRDQPQHF. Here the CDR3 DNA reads TGCAGTGCTAGAGTCCCAGGGGGGAGAGATCAGCCCCAGCATTTT.

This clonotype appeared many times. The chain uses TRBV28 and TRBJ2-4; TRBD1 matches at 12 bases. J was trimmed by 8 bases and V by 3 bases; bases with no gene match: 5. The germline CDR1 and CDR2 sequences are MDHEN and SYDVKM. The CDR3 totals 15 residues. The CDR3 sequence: CASSFSGQGADIQYF. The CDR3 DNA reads TGTGCCAGCAGTTTTTCGGGACAGGGGGCGGACATTCAGTACTTC.

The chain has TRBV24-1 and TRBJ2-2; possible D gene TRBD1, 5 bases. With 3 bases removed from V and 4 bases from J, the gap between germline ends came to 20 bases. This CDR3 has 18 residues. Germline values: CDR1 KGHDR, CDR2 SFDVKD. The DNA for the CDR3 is TGTGCCACCAGTGATAGTACGTGGGGCAGCTTGGTCACCGGGGAGCTGTTTTTT. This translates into CATSDSTWGSLVTGELFF.

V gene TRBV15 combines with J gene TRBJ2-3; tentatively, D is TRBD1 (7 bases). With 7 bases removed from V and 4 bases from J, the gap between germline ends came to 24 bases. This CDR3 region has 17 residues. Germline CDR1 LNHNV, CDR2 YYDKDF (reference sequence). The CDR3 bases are TGTGCCACCACCTTCGGGGGCAGGGGGATTACTTCAGATACGCAGTATTTT. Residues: CATTFGGRGITSDTQYF. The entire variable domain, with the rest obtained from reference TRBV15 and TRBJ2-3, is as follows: DAMVIQNPRYQVTQFGKPVTLSCSQTLNHNVMYWYQQKSSQAPKLLFHYYDKDFNNEADTPDNFQSRRPNTSFCFLDIRSPGLGDTAMYLCATTFGGRGITSDTQYFGPGTRLTVL.

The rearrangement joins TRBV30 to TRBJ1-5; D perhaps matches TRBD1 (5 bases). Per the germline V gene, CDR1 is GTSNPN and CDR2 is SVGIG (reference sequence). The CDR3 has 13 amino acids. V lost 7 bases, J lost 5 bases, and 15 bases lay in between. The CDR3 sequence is CAYEPGGDQPQHF. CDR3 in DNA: TGTGCCTATGAACCTGGGGGGGATCAGCCCCAGCATTTT.

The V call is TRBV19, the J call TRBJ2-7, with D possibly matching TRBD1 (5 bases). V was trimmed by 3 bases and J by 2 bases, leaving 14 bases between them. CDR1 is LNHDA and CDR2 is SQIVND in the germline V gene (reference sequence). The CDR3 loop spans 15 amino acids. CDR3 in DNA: TGTGCCAGTAGTATTATTCCAGGGATCACCTACGAGCAGTACTTC. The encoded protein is CASSIIPGITYEQYF.

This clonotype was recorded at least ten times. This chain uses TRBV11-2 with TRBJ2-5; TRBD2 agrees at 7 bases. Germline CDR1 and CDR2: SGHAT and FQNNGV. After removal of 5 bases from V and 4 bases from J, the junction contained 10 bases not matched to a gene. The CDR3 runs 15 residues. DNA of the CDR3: TGTGCCAGCAGCCTGGGAGGGAACGAAGGAGAGACCCAGTACTTC. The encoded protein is CASSLGGNEGETQYF.

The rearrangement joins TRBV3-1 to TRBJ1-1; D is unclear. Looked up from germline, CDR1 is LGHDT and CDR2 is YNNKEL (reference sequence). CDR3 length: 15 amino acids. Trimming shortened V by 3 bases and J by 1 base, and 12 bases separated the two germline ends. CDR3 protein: CASSQAAQPNTEAFF. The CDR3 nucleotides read TGTGCCAGCAGCCAGGCTGCACAGCCGAACACTGAAGCTTTCTTT.

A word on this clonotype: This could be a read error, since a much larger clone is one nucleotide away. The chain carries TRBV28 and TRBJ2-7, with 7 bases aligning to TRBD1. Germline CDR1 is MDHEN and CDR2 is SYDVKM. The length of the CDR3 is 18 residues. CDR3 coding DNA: TGTGCCTGCAGTCCACTACTGACAGGGTTAATCGTGTCCTACGAGCAGTACTTC. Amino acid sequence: CACSPLLTGLIVSYEQYF.

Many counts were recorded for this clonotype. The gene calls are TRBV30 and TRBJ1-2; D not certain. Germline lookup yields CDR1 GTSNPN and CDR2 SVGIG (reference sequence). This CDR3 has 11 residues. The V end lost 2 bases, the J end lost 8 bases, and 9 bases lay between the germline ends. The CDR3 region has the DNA TGTGCCTGGAGTCCGGGATCGGGCTACACCTTC. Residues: CAWSPGSGYTF.

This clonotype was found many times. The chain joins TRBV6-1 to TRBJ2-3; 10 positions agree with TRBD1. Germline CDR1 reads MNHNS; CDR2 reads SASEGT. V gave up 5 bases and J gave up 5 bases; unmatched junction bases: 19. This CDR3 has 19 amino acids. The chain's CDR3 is CASSPDLVLGQGKIDTQYF. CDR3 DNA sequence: TGTGCCAGCAGTCCGGACTTGGTATTGGGACAGGGGAAGATAGATACGCAGTATTTT.

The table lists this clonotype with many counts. The CDR3 DNA follows: TGTGCCAGCAGCCACTCGACACCAAACACTGAAGCTTTCTTT. The encoded protein is CASSHSTPNTEAFF. The chain has TRBV12-3 or TRBV12-4 and TRBJ1-1; D ambiguous. Trimming cost V 6 bases and J 2 bases, with 13 bases left between them. The CDR3 sequence is 14 residues long.

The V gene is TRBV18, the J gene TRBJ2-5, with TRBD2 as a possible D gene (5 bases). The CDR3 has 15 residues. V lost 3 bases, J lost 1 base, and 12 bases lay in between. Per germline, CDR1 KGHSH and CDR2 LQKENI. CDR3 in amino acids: CASSPSLAVQETQYF. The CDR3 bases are TGTGCCAGCTCACCGTCTCTAGCAGTCCAAGAGACCCAGTACTTC.